This T cell receptor beta chain was sequenced during a study of human T cells and chemical hapten exposure. In regard to this clonotype: No antigen is known for it.

TCRdb independently ran MiXCR on the RACE reads; one entry per CDR3 protein. The sample has around 70,000 distinct CDR3 sequences, 11% seen once. Time point here: patch test 3, about 24 weeks after DPC sensitization. Treatment described: therapeutic diphenylcyclopropenone sensitization with weekly scalp DPC. Points from the study as a whole: Positively correlated with patch test score were the counts of PT1 expanded TCRs.

The V gene end was trimmed by 6 bases and the J gene end by 2 bases; junction bases not matched to a gene: 8. The CDR3 sequence is 14 residues long. The germline gives CDR1 SQVTM, CDR2 ANQGSEA. The specimen was whole blood, collected in connection with sensitization to the hapten diphenylcyclopropenone (DPC). This TCR was recovered from a woman between 50 and 59 years old with alopecia areata. Some clones in this sample may be carry-over from other donors' samples. The V call is TRBV29-1, the J call TRBJ2-5; 8 positions match TRBD1. CDR3 DNA sequence: TGCAGCGTGACCAGGACAGGGATTCAAGAGACCCAGTACTTC. It codes for CSVTRTGIQETQYF.